The clone carrying this T cell receptor beta chain was recorded a few times. What it binds is not known. The assay was immunoSEQ multiplex PCR, and TCRdb's table has in-frame clones only and misses some. The sample has some 43,000 clones; around four fifths are singletons. The data were taken from a study of radiation and T cells in renal cell carcinoma. Study-level results: No pretreatment tumor biopsies were available for baseline clonotypes.

Unmatched junction bases numbered 7, after V lost 7 bases and J lost 3 bases. The CDR3 runs 14 residues. Germline V lookup: CDR1 MNHEY, CDR2 SMNVEV (reference sequence). The sample's time point: blood 4 weeks post-SBRT, at nephrectomy. Documented treatment: 15 Gy SBRT to primary tumor, nephrectomy 4 weeks later. The tumor was a clear cell renal cell carcinoma. The sample was blood, taken from a patient whose treatment included radiotherapy and nephrectomy. The TCR comes from a woman in her 70s with renal cell carcinoma. This chain joins TRBV27 and TRBJ1-1; 8 bases are shared with TRBD1. The CDR3 nucleotides read TGTGCCAGCAAATGGACAGGGTTATACACTGAAGCTTTCTTT. Amino acids: CASKWTGLYTEAFF.